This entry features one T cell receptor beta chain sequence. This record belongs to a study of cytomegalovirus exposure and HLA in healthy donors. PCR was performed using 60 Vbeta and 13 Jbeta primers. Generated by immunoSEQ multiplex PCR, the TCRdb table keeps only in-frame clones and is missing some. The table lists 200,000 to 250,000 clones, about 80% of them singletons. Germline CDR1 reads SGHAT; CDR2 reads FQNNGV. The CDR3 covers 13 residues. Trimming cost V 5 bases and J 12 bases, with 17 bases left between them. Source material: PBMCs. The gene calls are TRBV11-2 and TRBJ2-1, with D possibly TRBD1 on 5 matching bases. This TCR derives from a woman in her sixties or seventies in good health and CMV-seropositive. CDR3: CASSHRTPRVQFF. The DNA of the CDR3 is TGTGCCAGCAGCCACCGGACACCCAGAGTGCAGTTCTTC.